This T cell receptor beta chain was recovered during a study of blood T cells in healthy people across ages. Of note for this clonotype: Its target is not known.

For the second PCR, which ran for 7 to 11 cycles, a sample-barcoded 5' primer and a J-beta primer mix were used. Tags on each cDNA molecule came from a template-switch adaptor with 12 random nucleotides. TCRdb independently ran MiXCR on the 5' RACE reads; one entry per CDR3 protein. Of approximately 850,000 distinct CDR3 sequences detected, about three fifths appear once; the ten largest clones hold around 20%. The study isolated at least 6 million PBMCs from each sample. Points from the study as a whole: Strong correlation linked observed beta diversity and percent naive T cells.

This CDR3 is 11 amino acids long. The V end lost 6 bases, the J end lost 2 bases, and 8 bases lay between the germline ends. CDR1 is DFQATT and CDR2 is SNEGSKA in the germline V gene (reference sequence). The clonotype originates from a man under 40 in good health. The gene calls are TRBV20-1 and TRBJ2-7; D not certain. Sequenced sample: blood. DNA for the CDR3: TGCAGTGCAAGTCCCACCTACGAGCAGTACTTC. The encoded protein is CSASPTYEQYF.